These 7 T cell receptor beta chains came from one sample sequenced in a study of PD-1 blockade in classical Hodgkin lymphoma. Relapse was seen in all patients after autologous stem cell transplantation, and brentuximab vedotin exposure was variable. This table comes from immunoSEQ multiplex PCR, and its TCRdb copy is limited to in-frame clones, with some not included. The sample lists about 97,000 clones; approximately 80% were seen once. Sequencing used peripheral blood mononuclear cells (PBMCs), obtained at baseline. Receptors originate from a human donor with classical Hodgkin lymphoma.

This chain links TRBV28 with TRBJ1-5; no definite D call. The germline V gene encodes CDR1 MDHEN and CDR2 SYDVKM. V was shortened by 5 bases and J by 2 bases, with 16 bases between the two germline ends. The CDR3 is made up of 16 amino acids. This CDR3 reads CASSPLREWGNQPQHF. CDR3 DNA: TGTGCCAGCAGTCCGTTAAGGGAATGGGGCAATCAGCCCCAGCATTTT.

This chain uses TRBV10-1 with TRBJ2-3; D unclear. The V end was cut by 4 bases, the J end by 6 bases, with 14 bases between. The CDR3 has 14 residues. CDR1 and CDR2 from the germline V gene are WNHNN and SYGVQD (reference sequence). The DNA for the CDR3 is TGCGCCAGCAGTGCGACTCAAATAGGGGATACGCAGTATTTT. This gives the protein CASSATQIGDTQYF.

The CDR3 reads CASSRTPNRPSTDTQYF. The CDR3 DNA is TGTGCCAGCAGCCGGACCCCCAACCGTCCTAGCACAGATACGCAGTATTTT. This chain links TRBV7-2 with TRBJ2-3; D is undetermined. This CDR3 region has 17 residues. The V and J ends lost 5 bases and 0 bases respectively, with 18 bases between them. CDR1 SGHTA and CDR2 FQGNSA come from the germline V gene.

The gene calls are TRBV6-5 and TRBJ2-5; possibly TRBD1 or TRBD2 for D (6 bases each). Trimming removed 4 bases from V and 4 bases from J, with 16 bases in between. The CDR3 is 15 residues long. Germline CDR1 and CDR2: MNHEY and SVGAGI. The CDR3 DNA follows: TGTGCCAGCAGTTGGCAGCGAGGAGGGGGAGAGACCCAGTACTTC. Protein product: CASSWQRGGGETQYF.

The V call is TRBV18, the J call TRBJ2-6; TRBD2 might be the D (5 bases). V gave up 2 bases and J gave up 0 bases, with 5 bases separating them. This CDR3 spans 15 amino acids. Germline V lookup: CDR1 KGHSH, CDR2 LQKENI. This CDR3 is CASSPEGSGANVLTF. The CDR3 nucleotides read TGTGCCAGCTCACCAGAGGGCTCTGGGGCCAACGTCCTGACTTTC.

This sequence joins TRBV2 and TRBJ1-1; 7 nucleotides align to TRBD1. Germline loops: CDR1 SNHLY, CDR2 FYNNEI. The CDR3 consists of 13 residues. With V trimmed by 11 bases and J by 5 bases, 11 bases remained unmatched. CDR3: CAQGGQGGTEAFF. The DNA for the CDR3 is TGTGCCCAAGGGGGGCAGGGGGGGACTGAAGCTTTCTTT.

The chain has TRBV9 and TRBJ2-5; 7 bases agree with TRBD1. CDR3 size: 16 residues. CDR1 is SGDLS, CDR2 YYNGEE, per germline. V shed 4 bases and J 0 bases; nucleotides not matched to a gene: 9. The CDR3 DNA follows: TGTGCCAGCAGCCCCCGACAGGGACCGTACCAAGAGACCCAGTACTTC. Translation: CASSPRQGPYQETQYF.